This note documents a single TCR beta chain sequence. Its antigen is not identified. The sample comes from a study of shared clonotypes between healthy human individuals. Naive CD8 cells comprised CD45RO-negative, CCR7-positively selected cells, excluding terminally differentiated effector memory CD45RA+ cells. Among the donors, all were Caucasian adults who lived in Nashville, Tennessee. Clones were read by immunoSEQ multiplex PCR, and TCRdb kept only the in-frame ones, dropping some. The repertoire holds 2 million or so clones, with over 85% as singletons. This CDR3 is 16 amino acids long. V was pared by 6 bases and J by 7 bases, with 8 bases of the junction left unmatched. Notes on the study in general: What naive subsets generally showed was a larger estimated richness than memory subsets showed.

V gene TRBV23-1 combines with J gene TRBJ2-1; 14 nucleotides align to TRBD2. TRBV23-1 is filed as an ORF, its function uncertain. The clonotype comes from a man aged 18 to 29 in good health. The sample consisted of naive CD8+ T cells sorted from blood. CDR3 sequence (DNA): TGCGCCAGCAGCGCCCTCGGGACTAGCGGGAGTAATGAGCAGTTCTTC. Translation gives CASSALGTSGSNEQFF.